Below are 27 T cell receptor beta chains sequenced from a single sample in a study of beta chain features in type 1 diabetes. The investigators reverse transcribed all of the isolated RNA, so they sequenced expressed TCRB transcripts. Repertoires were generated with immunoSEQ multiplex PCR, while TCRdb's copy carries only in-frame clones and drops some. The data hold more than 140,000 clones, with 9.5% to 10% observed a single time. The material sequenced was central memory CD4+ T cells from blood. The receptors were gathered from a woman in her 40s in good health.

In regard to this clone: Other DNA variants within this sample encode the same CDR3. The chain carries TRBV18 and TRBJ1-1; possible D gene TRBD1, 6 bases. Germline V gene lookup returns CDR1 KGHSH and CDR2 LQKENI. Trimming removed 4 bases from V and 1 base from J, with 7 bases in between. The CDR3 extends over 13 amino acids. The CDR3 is CASSQTGNTEAFF. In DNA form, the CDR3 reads TGTGCCAGCTCACAGACAGGGAACACTGAAGCTTTCTTT.

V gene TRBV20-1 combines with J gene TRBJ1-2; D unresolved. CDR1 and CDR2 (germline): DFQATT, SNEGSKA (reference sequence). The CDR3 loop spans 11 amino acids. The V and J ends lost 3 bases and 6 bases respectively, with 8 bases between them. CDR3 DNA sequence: TGCAGTGCTAGGACCCTAGATGGCTACACCTTC. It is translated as CSARTLDGYTF.

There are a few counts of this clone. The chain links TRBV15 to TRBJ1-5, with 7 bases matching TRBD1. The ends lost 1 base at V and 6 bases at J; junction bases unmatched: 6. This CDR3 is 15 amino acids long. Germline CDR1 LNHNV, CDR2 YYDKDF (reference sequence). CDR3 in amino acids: CATSRADRVVQPQHF. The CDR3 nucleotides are TGTGCCACCAGCAGAGCTGACAGGGTGGTTCAGCCCCAGCATTTT.

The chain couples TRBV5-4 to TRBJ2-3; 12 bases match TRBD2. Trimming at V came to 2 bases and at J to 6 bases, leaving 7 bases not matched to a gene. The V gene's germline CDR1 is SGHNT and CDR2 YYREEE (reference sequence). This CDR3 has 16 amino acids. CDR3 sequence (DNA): TGTGCCAGCAGCTTAGGACTAGCGGGGATGAGGGATACGCAGTATTTT. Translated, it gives CASSLGLAGMRDTQYF.

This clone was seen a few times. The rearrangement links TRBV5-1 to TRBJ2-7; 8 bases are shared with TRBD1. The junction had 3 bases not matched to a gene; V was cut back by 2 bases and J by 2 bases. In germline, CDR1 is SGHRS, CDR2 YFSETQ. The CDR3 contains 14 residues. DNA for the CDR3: TGCGCCAGCAGCTTTGGCAGGGGGCCCTACGAGCAGTACTTC. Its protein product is CASSFGRGPYEQYF. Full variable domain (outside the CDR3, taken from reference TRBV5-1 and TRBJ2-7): KAGVTQTPRYLIKTRGQQVTLSCSPISGHRSVSWYQQTPGQGLQFLFEYFSETQRNKGNFPGRFSGRQFSNSRSEMNVSTLELGDSALYLCASSFGRGPYEQYFGPGTRLTVT.

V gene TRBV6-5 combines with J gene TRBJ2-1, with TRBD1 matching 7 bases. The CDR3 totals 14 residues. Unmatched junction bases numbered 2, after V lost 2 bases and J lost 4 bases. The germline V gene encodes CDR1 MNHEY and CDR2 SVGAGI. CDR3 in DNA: TGTGCCAGCAGTTACAGGACAGGTTACAATGAGCAGTTCTTC. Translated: CASSYRTGYNEQFF.

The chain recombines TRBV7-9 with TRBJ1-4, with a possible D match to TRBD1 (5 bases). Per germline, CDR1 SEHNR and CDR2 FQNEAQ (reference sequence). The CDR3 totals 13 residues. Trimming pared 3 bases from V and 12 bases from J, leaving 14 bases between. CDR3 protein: CASSLESGGELFF. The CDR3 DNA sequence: TGTGCCAGCAGCTTGGAATCGGGGGGAGAACTGTTTTTT.

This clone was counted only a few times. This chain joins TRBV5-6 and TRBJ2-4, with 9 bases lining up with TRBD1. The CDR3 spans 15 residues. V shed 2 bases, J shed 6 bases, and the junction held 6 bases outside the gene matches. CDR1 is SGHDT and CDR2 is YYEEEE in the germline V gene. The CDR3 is CASSFPGQGSNIQYF. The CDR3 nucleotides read TGTGCCAGCAGCTTTCCGGGACAGGGTTCAAACATTCAGTACTTC.

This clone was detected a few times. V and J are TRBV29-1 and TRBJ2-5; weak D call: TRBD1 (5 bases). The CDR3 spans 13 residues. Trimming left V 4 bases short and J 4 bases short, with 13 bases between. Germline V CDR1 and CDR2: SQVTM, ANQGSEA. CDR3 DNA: TGCAGCGTTGGGGGTGTAAGGGGAGAGACCCAGTACTTC. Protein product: CSVGGVRGETQYF.

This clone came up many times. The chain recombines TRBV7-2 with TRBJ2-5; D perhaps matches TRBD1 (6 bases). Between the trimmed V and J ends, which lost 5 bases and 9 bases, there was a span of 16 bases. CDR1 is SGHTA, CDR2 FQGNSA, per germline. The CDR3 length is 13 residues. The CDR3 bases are TGTGCCAGCAGCAAGGAACCAAAGGGGGCCCAGTACTTC. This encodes CASSKEPKGAQYF.

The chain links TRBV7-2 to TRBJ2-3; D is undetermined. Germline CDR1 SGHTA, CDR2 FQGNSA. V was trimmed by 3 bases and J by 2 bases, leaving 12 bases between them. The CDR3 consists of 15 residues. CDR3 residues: CASSFGGTATDTQYF. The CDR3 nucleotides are TGTGCCAGCAGCTTCGGCGGAACGGCCACAGATACGCAGTATTTT. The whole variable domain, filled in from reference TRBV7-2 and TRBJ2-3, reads GAGVSQSPSNKVTEKGKDVELRCDPISGHTALYWYRQSLGQGLEFLIYFQGNSAPDKSGLPSDRFSAERTGGSVSTLTIQRTQQEDSAVYLCASSFGGTATDTQYFGPGTRLTVL.

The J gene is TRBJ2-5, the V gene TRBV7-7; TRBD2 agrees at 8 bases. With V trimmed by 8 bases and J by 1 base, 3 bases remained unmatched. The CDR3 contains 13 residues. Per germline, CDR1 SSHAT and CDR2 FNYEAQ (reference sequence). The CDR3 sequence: CASRGGSQETQYF. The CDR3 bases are TGTGCCAGCCGGGGGGGATCCCAAGAGACCCAGTACTTC. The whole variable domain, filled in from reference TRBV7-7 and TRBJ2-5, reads GAGVSQSPRYKVTKRGQDVTLRCDPISSHATLYWYQQALGQGPEFLTYFNYEAQPDKSGLPSDRFSAERPEGSISTLTIQRTEQRDSAMYRCASRGGSQETQYFGPGTRLLVL.

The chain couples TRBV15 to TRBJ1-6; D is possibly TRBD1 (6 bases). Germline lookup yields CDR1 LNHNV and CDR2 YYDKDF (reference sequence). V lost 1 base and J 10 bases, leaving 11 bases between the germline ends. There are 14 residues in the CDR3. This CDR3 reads CATSRGQGSSPLHF. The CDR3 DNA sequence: TGTGCCACCAGCAGAGGCCAGGGGAGCTCACCCCTCCACTTT.

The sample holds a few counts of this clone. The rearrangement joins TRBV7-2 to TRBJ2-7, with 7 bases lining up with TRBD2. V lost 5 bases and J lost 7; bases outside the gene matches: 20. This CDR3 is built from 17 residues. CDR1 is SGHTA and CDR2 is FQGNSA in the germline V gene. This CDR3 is CASSPRAVPSGTREQYF. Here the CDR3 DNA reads TGTGCCAGCAGCCCCAGGGCGGTGCCTAGCGGTACTCGGGAGCAGTACTTC.

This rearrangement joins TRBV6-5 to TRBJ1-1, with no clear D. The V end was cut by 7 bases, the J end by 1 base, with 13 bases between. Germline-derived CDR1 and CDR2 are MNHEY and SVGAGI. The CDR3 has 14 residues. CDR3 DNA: TGTGCCAGCAACTCCCCTCTTGGGAACACTGAAGCTTTCTTT. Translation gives CASNSPLGNTEAFF.

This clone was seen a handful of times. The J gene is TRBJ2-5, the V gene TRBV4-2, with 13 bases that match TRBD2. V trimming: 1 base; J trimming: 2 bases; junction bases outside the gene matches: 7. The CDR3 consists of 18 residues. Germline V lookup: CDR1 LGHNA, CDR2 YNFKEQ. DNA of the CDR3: TGTGCCAGCAGCCAAGTTCTAGGACTAGCGGGGGATCAAGAGACCCAGTACTTC. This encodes CASSQVLGLAGDQETQYF.

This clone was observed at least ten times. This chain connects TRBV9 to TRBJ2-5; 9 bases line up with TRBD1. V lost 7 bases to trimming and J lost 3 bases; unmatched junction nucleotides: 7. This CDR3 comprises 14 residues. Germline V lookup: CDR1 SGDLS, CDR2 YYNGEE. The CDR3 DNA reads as TGTGCCAGCGGGACAGGGTCTTGGGAAGAGACCCAGTACTTC. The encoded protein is CASGTGSWEETQYF.

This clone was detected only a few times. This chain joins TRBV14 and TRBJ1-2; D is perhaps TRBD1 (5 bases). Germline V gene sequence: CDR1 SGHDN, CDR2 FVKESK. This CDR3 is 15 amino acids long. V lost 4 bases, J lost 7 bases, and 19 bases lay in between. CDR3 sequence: CASSPDGQGGAGYTF. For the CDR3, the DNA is TGTGCCAGCAGCCCCGATGGCCAGGGAGGGGCTGGCTACACCTTC.

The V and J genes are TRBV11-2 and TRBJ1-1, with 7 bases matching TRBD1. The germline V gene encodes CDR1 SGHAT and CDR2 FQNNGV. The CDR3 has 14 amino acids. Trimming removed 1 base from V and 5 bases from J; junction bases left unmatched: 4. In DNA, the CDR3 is TGTGCCAGCAGCTTAGTGAGGGGGCGAACTGAAGCTTTCTTT. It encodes CASSLVRGRTEAFF.

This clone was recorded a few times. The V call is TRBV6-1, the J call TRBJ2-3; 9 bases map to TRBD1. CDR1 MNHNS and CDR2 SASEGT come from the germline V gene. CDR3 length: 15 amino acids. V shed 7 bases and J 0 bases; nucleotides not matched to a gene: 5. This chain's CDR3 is CASTVGTGSTDTQYF. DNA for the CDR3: TGTGCCAGCACTGTGGGGACAGGGAGCACAGATACGCAGTATTTT.

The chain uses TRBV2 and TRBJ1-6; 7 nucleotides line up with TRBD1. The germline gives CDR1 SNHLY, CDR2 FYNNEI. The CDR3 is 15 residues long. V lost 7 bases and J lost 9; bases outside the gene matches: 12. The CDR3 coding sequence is TGTGCCAGCATTTTAGATGGGACAGTCGTTTCACCCCTCCACTTT. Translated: CASILDGTVVSPLHF. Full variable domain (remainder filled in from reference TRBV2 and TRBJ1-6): EPEVTQTPSHQVTQMGQEVILRCVPISNHLYFYWYRQILGQKVEFLVSFYNNEISEKSEIFDDQFSVERPDGSNFTLKIRSTKLEDSAMYFCASILDGTVVSPLHFGNGTRLTVT.

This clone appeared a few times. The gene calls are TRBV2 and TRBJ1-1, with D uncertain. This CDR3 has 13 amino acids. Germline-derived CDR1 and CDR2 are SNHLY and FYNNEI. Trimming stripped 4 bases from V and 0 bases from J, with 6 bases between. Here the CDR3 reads CASSASLNTEAFF. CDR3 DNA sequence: TGTGCCAGCAGTGCCAGTTTGAACACTGAAGCTTTCTTT.

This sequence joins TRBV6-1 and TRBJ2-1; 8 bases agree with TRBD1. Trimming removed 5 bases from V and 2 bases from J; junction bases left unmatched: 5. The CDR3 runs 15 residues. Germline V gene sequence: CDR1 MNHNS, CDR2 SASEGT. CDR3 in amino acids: CASSKDRGAYNEQFF. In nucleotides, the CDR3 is TGTGCCAGCAGTAAAGACAGGGGTGCCTACAATGAGCAGTTCTTC.

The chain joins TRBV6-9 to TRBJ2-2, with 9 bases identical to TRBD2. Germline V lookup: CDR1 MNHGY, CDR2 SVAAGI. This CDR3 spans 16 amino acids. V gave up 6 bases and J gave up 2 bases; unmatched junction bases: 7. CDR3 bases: TGTGCCAGCAGCAATAGACTAGCGGCTAACACCGGGGAGCTGTTTTTT. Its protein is CASSNRLAANTGELFF.

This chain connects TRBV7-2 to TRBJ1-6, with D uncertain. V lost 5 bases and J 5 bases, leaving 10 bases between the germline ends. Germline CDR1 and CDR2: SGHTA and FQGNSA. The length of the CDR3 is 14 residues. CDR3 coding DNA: TGTGCCAGCAGCGCGCCCCCTCATAATTCACCCCTCCACTTT. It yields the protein CASSAPPHNSPLHF.

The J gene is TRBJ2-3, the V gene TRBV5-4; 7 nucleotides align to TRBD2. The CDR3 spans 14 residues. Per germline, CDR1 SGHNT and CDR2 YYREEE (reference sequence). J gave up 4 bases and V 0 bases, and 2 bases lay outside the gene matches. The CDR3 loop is CASSLGTSPDTQYF. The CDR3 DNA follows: TGTGCCAGCAGCTTGGGGACTAGTCCAGATACGCAGTATTTT.

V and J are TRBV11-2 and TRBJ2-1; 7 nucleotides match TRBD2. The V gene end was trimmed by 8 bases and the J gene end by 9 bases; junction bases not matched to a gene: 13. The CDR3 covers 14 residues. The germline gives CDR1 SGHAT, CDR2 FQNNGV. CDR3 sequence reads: CASGGLDSRSEQFF. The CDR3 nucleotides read TGTGCCAGCGGAGGACTAGATTCCAGGTCTGAGCAGTTCTTC.